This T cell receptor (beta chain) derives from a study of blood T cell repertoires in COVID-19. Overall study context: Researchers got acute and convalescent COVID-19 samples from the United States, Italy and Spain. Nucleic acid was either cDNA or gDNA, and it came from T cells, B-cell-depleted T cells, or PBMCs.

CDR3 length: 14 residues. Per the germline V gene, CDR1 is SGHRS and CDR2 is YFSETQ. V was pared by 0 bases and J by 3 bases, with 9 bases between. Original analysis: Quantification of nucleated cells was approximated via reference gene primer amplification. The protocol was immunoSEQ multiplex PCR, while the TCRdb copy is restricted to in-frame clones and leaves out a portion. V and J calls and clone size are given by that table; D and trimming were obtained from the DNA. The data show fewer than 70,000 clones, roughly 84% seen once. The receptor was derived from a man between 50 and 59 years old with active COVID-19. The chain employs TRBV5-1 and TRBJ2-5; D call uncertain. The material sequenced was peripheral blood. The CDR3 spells CASSLEGLEETQYF. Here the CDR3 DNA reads TGCGCCAGCAGCTTGGAAGGCCTAGAAGAGACCCAGTACTTC.